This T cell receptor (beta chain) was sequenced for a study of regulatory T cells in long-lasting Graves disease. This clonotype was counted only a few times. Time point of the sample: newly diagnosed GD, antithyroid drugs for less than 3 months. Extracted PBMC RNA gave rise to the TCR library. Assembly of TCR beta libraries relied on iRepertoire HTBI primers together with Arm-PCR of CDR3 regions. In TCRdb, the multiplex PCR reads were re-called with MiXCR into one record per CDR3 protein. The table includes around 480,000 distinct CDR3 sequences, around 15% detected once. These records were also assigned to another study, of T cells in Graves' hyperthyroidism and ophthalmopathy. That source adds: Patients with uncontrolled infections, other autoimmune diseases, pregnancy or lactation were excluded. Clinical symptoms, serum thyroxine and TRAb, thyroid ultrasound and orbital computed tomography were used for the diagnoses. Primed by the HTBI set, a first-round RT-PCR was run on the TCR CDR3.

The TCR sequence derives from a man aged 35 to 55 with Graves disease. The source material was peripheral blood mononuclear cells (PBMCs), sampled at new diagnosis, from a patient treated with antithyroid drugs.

DNA for the CDR3: TGTGCCACCCAGGGTCGGGGCTATGGCTACACCTTC. This sequence encodes CATQGRGYGYTF. The chain links TRBV19 to TRBJ1-2; a possible D gene is TRBD1 (5 bases). The CDR3 is 12 amino acids. V was shortened by 10 bases and J by 4 bases, with 13 bases between the two germline ends. Germline V lookup: CDR1 LNHDA, CDR2 SQIVND (reference sequence).